This T cell receptor beta chain is drawn from a study of T cell repertoires in cytomegalovirus infection. As for the study in general: Public signatures in TCR beta pointed to CMV infection and matching HLA type. General study points: Ex vivo, HLA-C-restricted CMV-specific TCR beta clonotypes prevailed over the rest of the response. Cumulative public TCR beta family frequency identified CMV carriers with the relevant HLA.

This clonotype was observed many times. The antigen remains unidentified. There are 16 residues in the CDR3. Germline V CDR1 and CDR2: SGHTA, FQGNSA. The junction had 11 bases not matched to a gene; V was cut back by 2 bases and J by 5 bases. TCRdb independently ran MiXCR on the reads; one entry per CDR3 protein. This table has 150,000 to 200,000 distinct CDR3 sequences, approximately 15% appearing once. Material for sequencing was PBMCs. This receptor was obtained from a human donor in good health (CMV status not recorded). Some clones in this sample may be carry-over from other donors' samples. The chain carries TRBV7-2 and TRBJ2-5, with 7 bases lining up with TRBD2. This chain's CDR3 is CASSLRKREAAETQYF. In DNA, the CDR3 is TGTGCCAGCAGCTTAAGGAAGCGGGAAGCAGCGGAGACCCAGTACTTC. Looking up the rest from reference TRBV7-2 and TRBJ2-5 gives the full variable domain: GAGVSQSPSNKVTEKGKDVELRCDPISGHTALYWYRQSLGQGLEFLIYFQGNSAPDKSGLPSDRFSAERTGGSVSTLTIQRTQQEDSAVYLCASSLRKREAAETQYFGPGTRLLVL.